The 15 T cell receptor beta chains listed next were all sequenced from one sample in a study of shared clonotypes between healthy human individuals. Generated by immunoSEQ multiplex PCR, the TCRdb table keeps only in-frame clones and is missing some. The sample has approximately 500,000 clones, 81% seen once. The material sequenced was PBMCs. The receptor source for this set is a woman aged 40 to 50 in good health. Some clones in this sample may be carry-over from other donors' samples.

The chain joins TRBV4-2 to TRBJ2-3, with 8 bases lining up with TRBD2. The CDR3 has 14 amino acids. After removal of 8 bases from V and 4 bases from J, the junction contained 8 bases not matched to a gene. Germline-derived CDR1 and CDR2 are LGHNA and YNFKEQ. The CDR3 spells CASAGGALSDTQYF. CDR3 nucleotide sequence: TGTGCCAGCGCCGGGGGGGCCTTGTCAGATACGCAGTATTTT.

The rearrangement links TRBV15 to TRBJ2-7; TRBD2 matches 12 bases. Germline V CDR1 and CDR2: LNHNV, YYDKDF (reference sequence). With 3 bases clipped from V and 4 bases from J, the junction kept 1 base outside the gene matches. This CDR3 region has 14 residues. CDR3: CATSRTSGRYEQYF. The CDR3 DNA reads as TGTGCCACCAGCAGGACTAGCGGGAGATACGAGCAGTACTTC.

The chain uses TRBV7-2 and TRBJ2-1, with 15 bases lining up with TRBD2. After removal of 1 base from V and 8 bases from J, the junction contained 3 bases not matched to a gene. The CDR3 extends over 16 amino acids. Looked up from germline, CDR1 is SGHTA and CDR2 is FQGNSA. CDR3 sequence: CASSLGGLAGGDEQFF. CDR3 sequence (DNA): TGTGCCAGCAGCTTAGGGGGACTAGCGGGAGGTGATGAGCAGTTCTTC.

The chain joins TRBV19 to TRBJ2-2, with D possibly TRBD1 on 6 matching bases. Germline assignment: CDR1 LNHDA and CDR2 SQIVND (reference sequence). V was cut by 8 bases and J by 0 bases, with 16 bases left in between. This CDR3 contains 16 residues. The CDR3 reads CASGGGRPANTGELFF. CDR3 bases: TGTGCCAGTGGGGGCGGCAGGCCAGCGAACACCGGGGAGCTGTTTTTT.

This rearrangement joins TRBV6-1 to TRBJ2-3, with 9 bases matching TRBD1. This CDR3 has 13 amino acids. Per germline, CDR1 MNHNS and CDR2 SASEGT. The trim removed 11 bases at V and 3 bases at J, leaving 6 bases unmatched. CDR3 in amino acids: CAFRDRVTDTQYF. The DNA of the CDR3 is TGTGCCTTCCGGGACAGGGTGACAGATACGCAGTATTTT.

The gene calls are TRBV7-9 and TRBJ1-2; D gene ambiguous. V was shortened by 1 base and J by 4 bases, with 10 bases between the two germline ends. This CDR3 is 14 amino acids long. Germline values: CDR1 SEHNR, CDR2 FQNEAQ (reference sequence). CDR3 in amino acids: CASSLGYTGYGYTF. CDR3 nucleotides: TGTGCCAGCAGCTTAGGGTACACCGGCTATGGCTACACCTTC.

V gene TRBV4-1 combines with J gene TRBJ2-5; D possibly corresponds to TRBD2 (5 bases). CDR3 length: 13 amino acids. V was cut by 4 bases and J by 2 bases, with 8 bases left in between. Germline CDR1 is MGHRA and CDR2 is YSYEKL. For the CDR3, the DNA is TGCGCCAGCAGCCTTCGGGAACAAGAGACCCAGTACTTC. Translating gives CASSLREQETQYF.

The gene calls are TRBV9 and TRBJ2-3; D might be TRBD2 (5 bases). Between the trimmed V and J ends, which lost 2 bases and 0 bases, there was a span of 10 bases. CDR1 and CDR2 (germline): SGDLS, YYNGEE. The CDR3 is 15 residues long. In DNA form, the CDR3 reads TGTGCCAGCAGCGTTCTCCTAGCAAGCACAGATACGCAGTATTTT. Its translation is CASSVLLASTDTQYF.

The rearrangement links TRBV4-1 to TRBJ1-4, with D possibly being TRBD1 (6 bases). This CDR3 is 15 amino acids long. Germline V CDR1 and CDR2: MGHRA, YSYEKL. V was pared by 1 base and J by 2 bases, with 8 bases between. In DNA form, the CDR3 reads TGCGCCAGCAGCCAAGGGACAGCTACTAATGAAAAACTGTTTTTT. This gives the protein CASSQGTATNEKLFF.

V gene TRBV11-2 combines with J gene TRBJ2-1; tentatively, D is TRBD2 (6 bases). The germline gives CDR1 SGHAT, CDR2 FQNNGV. V lost 4 bases and J 0 bases, leaving 10 bases between the germline ends. This CDR3 is built from 15 residues. CDR3 DNA: TGTGCCAGCAGCTCTGGGACTGGCTCCTACAATGAGCAGTTCTTC. This gives the protein CASSSGTGSYNEQFF.

This clone occurred a few times. A far larger clone is off by one base, so a read error is likely. The chain employs TRBV30 and TRBJ1-5, with a possible D match to TRBD1 (5 bases). CDR1 is GTSNPN, CDR2 SVGIG, per germline (reference sequence). The CDR3 has 13 amino acids. Written as DNA, the CDR3 is TGTGCCTGGAGTGTACTTGGGGACCAGCACCAGCATTTT. It yields the protein CAWSVLGDQHQHF.

The chain recombines TRBV2 with TRBJ2-1, with TRBD1 identical over 7 bases. The CDR3 sequence is 12 residues long. Germline V gene lookup returns CDR1 SNHLY and CDR2 FYNNEI. The ends lost 10 bases at V and 7 bases at J; junction bases unmatched: 7. CDR3 residues: CATLDRQNEQFF. The CDR3, as DNA: TGTGCCACCTTGGACAGGCAGAATGAGCAGTTCTTC. The entire variable domain, with the rest obtained from reference TRBV2 and TRBJ2-1, is as follows: EPEVTQTPSHQVTQMGQEVILRCVPISNHLYFYWYRQILGQKVEFLVSFYNNEISEKSEIFDDQFSVERPDGSNFTLKIRSTKLEDSAMYFCATLDRQNEQFFGPGTRLTVL.

About this clone itself: One base away lies a much larger clone, so this may be a sequencing read error. The chain links TRBV18 to TRBJ2-7, with D hard to call. In germline, CDR1 is KGHSH, CDR2 LQKENI. V was shortened by 8 bases and J by 0 bases, with 5 bases between the two germline ends. CDR3 length equals 11 residues. CDR3: CASRPSYEQYF. The CDR3 DNA sequence: TGTGCCAGCCGTCCCTCCTACGAGCAGTACTTC.

The rearrangement joins TRBV5-6 to TRBJ1-2, with 11 bases aligning to TRBD1. The J segment lost 6 bases and the V segment lost 4 bases, leaving 11 bases of the junction unmatched. Germline assignment: CDR1 SGHDT and CDR2 YYEEEE. The CDR3 extends over 16 amino acids. The CDR3 reads CASSTGRGQGVHGYTF. The DNA of the CDR3 is TGTGCCAGCAGCACCGGCCGGGGACAGGGGGTTCATGGCTACACCTTC.

As to this clone: With only one base between it and a far larger clone, this is likely a read error. This chain links TRBV4-2 with TRBJ2-3; 8 bases agree with TRBD2. The CDR3 has 17 residues. The V gene's germline CDR1 is LGHNA and CDR2 YNFKEQ. V shed 6 bases and J 2 bases; nucleotides not matched to a gene: 13. CDR3 region: CASSRTLSGINTDTQYF. The CDR3 region has the DNA TGTGCCAGCAGTCGAACCCTTAGCGGGATAAACACAGATACGCAGTATTTT.